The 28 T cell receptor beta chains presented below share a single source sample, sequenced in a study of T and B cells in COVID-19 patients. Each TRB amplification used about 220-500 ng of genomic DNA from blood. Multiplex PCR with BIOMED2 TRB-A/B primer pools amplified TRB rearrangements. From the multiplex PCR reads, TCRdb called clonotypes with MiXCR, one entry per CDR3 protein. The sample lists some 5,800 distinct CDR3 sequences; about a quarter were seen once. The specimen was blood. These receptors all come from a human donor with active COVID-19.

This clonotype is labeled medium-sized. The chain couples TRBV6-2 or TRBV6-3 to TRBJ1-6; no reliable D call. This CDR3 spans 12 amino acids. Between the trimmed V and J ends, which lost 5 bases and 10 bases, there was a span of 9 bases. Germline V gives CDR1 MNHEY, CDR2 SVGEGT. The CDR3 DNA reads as TGTGCCAGCAGTAAGAGAGTGTCACCCCTCCACTTT. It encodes CASSKRVSPLHF.

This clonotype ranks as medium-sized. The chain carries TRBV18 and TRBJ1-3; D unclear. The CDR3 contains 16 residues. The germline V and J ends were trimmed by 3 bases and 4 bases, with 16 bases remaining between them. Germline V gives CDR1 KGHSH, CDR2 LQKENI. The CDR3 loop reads CASSPAGGGAGNTIYF. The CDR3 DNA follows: TGTGCCAGCTCACCCGCCGGTGGTGGCGCCGGAAACACCATATATTTT.

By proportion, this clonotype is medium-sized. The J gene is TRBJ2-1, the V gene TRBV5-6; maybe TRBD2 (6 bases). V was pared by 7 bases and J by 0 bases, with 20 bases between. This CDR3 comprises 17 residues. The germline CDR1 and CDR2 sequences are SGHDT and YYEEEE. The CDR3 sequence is CASSGTAGLSSYNEQFF. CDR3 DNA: TGTGCCAGCTCAGGGACTGCGGGACTGAGCTCCTACAATGAGCAGTTCTTC.

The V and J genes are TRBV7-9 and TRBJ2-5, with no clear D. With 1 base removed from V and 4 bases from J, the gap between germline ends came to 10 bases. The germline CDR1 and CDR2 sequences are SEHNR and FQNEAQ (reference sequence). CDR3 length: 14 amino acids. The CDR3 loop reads CASSLVPVVETQYF. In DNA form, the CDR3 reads TGTGCCAGCAGCTTAGTCCCGGTGGTAGAGACCCAGTACTTC.

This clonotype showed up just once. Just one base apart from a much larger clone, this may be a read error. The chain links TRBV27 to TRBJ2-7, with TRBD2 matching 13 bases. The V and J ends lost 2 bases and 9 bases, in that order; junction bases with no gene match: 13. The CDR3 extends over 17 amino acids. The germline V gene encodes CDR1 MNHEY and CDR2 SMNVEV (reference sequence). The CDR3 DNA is TGTGCCAGCAGTTTAAGAGACATCCGGACTAGCGGGGGTATGCAGTACTTC. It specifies CASSLRDIRTSGGMQYF.

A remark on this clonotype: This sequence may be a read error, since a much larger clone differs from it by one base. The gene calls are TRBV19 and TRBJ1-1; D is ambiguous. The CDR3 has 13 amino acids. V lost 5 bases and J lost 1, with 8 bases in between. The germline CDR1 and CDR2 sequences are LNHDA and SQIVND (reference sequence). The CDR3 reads CASSVDGNTEAFF. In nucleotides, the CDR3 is TGTGCCAGTAGTGTGGACGGGAACACTGAAGCTTTCTTT. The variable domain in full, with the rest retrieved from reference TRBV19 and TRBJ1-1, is DGGITQSPKYLFRKEGQNVTLSCEQNLNHDAMYWYRQDPGQGLRLIYYSQIVNDFQKGDIAEGYSVSREKKESFPLTVTSAQKNPTAFYLCASSVDGNTEAFFGQGTRLTVV.

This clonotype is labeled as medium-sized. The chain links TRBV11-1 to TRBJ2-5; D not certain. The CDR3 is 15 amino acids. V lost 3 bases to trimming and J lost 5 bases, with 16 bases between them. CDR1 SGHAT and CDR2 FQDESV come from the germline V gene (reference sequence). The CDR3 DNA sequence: TGTGCCAGCAGCTTTGCCCCGGGTCTGGGGGAGACCCAGTACTTC. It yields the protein CASSFAPGLGETQYF. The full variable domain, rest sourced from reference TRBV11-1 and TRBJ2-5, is EAEVAQSPRYKITEKSQAVAFWCDPISGHATLYWYRQILGQGPELLVQFQDESVVDDSQLPKDRFSAERLKGVDSTLKIQPAELGDSAMYLCASSFAPGLGETQYFGPGTRLLVL.

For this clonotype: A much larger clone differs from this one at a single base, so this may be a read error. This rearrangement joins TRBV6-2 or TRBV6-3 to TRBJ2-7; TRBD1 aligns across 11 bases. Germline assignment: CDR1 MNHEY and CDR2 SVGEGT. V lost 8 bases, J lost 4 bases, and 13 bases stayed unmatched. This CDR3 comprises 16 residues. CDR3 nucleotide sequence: TGTGCCAGCGGCTGGCTACCGGGACAGGGGGAGTACGAGCAGTACTTC. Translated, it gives CASGWLPGQGEYEQYF.

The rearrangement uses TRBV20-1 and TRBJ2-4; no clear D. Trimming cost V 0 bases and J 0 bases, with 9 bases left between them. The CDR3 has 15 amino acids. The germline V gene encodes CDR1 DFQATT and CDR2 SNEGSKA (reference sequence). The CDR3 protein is CSARDLGLAKNIQYF. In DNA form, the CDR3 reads TGCAGTGCTAGAGATCTGGGTTTAGCCAAAAACATTCAGTACTTC.

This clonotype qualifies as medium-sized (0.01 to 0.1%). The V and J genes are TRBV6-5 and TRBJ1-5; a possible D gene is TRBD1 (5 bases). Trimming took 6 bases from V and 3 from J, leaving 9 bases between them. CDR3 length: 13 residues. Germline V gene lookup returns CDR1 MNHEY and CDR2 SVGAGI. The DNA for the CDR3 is TGTGCCAGCAGCCGGGGGGACAATCAGCCCCAGCATTTT. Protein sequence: CASSRGDNQPQHF.

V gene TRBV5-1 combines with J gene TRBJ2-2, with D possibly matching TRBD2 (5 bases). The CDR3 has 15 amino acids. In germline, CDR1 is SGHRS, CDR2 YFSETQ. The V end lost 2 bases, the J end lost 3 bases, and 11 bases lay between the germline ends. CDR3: CASSLRGGDTGELFF. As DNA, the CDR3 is TGCGCCAGCAGCTTACGTGGAGGTGACACCGGGGAGCTGTTTTTT. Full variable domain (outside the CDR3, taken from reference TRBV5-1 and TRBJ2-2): KAGVTQTPRYLIKTRGQQVTLSCSPISGHRSVSWYQQTPGQGLQFLFEYFSETQRNKGNFPGRFSGRQFSNSRSEMNVSTLELGDSALYLCASSLRGGDTGELFFGEGSRLTVL.

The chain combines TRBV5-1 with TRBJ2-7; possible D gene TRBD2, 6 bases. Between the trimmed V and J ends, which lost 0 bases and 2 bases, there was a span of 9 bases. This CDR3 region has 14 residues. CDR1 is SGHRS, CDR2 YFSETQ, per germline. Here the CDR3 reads CASSLEGLAYEQYF. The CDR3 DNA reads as TGCGCCAGCAGCTTGGAGGGACTGGCCTACGAGCAGTACTTC.

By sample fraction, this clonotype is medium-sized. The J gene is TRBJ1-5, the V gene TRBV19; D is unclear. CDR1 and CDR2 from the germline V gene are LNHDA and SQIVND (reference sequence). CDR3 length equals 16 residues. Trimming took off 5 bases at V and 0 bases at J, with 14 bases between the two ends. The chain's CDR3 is CASSSLRLDSNQPQHF. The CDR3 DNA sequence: TGTGCCAGTAGTTCGTTAAGGCTGGATAGCAATCAGCCCCAGCATTTT.

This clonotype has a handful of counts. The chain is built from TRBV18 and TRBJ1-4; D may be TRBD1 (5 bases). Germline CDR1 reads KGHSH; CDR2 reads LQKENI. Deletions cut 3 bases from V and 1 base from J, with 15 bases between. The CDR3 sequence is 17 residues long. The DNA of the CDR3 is TGTGCCAGCTCACCTTTATCCGGACAACGAACTAATGAAAAACTGTTTTTT. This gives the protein CASSPLSGQRTNEKLFF.

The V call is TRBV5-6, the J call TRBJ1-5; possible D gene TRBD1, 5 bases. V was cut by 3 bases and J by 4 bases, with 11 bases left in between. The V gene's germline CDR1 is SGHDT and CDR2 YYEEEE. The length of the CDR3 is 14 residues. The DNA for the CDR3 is TGTGCCAGCAGCTCTGGTTGGGGGAATCAGCCCCAGCATTTT. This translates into CASSSGWGNQPQHF. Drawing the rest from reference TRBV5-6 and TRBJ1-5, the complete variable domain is DAGVTQSPTHLIKTRGQQVTLRCSPKSGHDTVSWYQQALGQGPQFIFQYYEEEERQRGNFPDRFSGHQFPNYSSELNVNALLLGDSALYLCASSSGWGNQPQHFGDGTRLSIL.

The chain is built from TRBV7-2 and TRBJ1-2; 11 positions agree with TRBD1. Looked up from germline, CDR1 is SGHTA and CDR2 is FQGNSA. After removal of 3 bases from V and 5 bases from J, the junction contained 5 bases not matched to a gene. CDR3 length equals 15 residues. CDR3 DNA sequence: TGTGCCAGCAGCTTCTCCGGGACAGGGGGGTATGGCTACACCTTC. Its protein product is CASSFSGTGGYGYTF.

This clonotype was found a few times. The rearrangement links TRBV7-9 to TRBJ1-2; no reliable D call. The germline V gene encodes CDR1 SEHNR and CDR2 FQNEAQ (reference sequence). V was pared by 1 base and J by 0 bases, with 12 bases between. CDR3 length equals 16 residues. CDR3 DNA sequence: TGTGCCAGCAGCTTAGAAGGTCTCGGGGCTAACTATGGCTACACCTTC. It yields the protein CASSLEGLGANYGYTF.

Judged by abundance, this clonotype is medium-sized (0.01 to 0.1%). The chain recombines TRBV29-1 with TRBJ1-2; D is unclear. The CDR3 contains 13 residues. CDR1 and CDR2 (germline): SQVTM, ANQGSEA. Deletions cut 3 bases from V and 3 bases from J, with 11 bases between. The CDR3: CSVDSASYYGYTF. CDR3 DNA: TGCAGCGTTGATTCGGCCAGTTACTATGGCTACACCTTC.

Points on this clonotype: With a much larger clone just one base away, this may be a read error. CDR3 in amino acids: CASSRTLIATDTQYF. The CDR3 DNA is TGTGCCAGCAGTCGTACCTTGATAGCGACAGATACGCAGTATTTT. The chain couples TRBV12-3 or TRBV12-4 to TRBJ2-3; perhaps TRBD2 as D (5 bases). V was clipped by 5 bases and J by 3 bases, with 15 bases between them. CDR3 length: 15 amino acids.

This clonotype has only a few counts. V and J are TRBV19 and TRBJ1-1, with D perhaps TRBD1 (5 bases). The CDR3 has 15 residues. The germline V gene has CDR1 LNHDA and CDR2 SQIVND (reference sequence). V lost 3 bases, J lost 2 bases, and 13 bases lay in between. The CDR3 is CASSIGAGGNTEAFF. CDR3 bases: TGTGCCAGTAGTATCGGGGCGGGAGGAAACACTGAAGCTTTCTTT.

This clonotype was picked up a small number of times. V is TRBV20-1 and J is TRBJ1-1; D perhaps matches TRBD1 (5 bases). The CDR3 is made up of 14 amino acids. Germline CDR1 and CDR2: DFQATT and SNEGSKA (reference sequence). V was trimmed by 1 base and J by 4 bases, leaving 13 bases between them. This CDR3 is CSARVAAGTTEAFF. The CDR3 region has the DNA TGCAGTGCTAGAGTGGCCGCGGGGACCACTGAAGCTTTCTTT.

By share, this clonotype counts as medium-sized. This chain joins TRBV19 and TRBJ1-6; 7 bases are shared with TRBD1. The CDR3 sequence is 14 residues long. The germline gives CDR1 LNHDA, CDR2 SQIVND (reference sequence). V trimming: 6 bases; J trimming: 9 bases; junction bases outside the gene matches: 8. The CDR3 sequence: CASSPTGSGSPLHF. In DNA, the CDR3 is TGTGCCAGTAGCCCGACAGGGTCGGGTTCACCCCTCCACTTT.

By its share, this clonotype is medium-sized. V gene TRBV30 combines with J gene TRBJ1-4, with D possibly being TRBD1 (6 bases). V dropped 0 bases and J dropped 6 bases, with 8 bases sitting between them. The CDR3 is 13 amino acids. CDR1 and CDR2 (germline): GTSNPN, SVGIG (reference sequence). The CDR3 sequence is CAWSVTGYEKLFF. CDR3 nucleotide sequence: TGTGCCTGGAGTGTAACAGGGTATGAAAAACTGTTTTTT.

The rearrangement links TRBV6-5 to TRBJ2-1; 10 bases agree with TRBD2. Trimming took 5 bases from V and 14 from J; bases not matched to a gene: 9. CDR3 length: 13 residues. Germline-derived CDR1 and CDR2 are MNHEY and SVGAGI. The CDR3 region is CASSKSSGGGEFF. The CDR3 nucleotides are TGTGCCAGCAGTAAATCTAGCGGGGGCGGGGAGTTCTTC.

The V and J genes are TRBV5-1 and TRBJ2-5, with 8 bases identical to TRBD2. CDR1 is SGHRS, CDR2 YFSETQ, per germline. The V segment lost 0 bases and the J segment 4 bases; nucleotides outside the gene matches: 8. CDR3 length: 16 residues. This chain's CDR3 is CASSLAPAGAVETQYF. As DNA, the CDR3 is TGCGCCAGCAGCTTGGCTCCAGCGGGGGCCGTAGAGACCCAGTACTTC. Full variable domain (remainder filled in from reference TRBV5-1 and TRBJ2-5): KAGVTQTPRYLIKTRGQQVTLSCSPISGHRSVSWYQQTPGQGLQFLFEYFSETQRNKGNFPGRFSGRQFSNSRSEMNVSTLELGDSALYLCASSLAPAGAVETQYFGPGTRLLVL.

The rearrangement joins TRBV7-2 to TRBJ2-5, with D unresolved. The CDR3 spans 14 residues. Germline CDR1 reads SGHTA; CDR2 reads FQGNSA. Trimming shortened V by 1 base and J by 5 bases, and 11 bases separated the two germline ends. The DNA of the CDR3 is TGTGCCAGCAGCTTAGGATGGTCGACGGAGACCCAGTACTTC. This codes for CASSLGWSTETQYF.

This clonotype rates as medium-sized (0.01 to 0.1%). CDR3 nucleotide sequence: TGTGCCACCACTGTAATAGGACAGGGAGGCACCGGGGAGCTGTTTTTT. It translates to CATTVIGQGGTGELFF. This chain connects TRBV6-5 to TRBJ2-2; 8 nucleotides line up with TRBD1. The V gene end was trimmed by 10 bases and the J gene end by 4 bases; junction bases not matched to a gene: 14. Looked up from germline, CDR1 is MNHEY and CDR2 is SVGAGI. The CDR3 sequence is 16 residues long.

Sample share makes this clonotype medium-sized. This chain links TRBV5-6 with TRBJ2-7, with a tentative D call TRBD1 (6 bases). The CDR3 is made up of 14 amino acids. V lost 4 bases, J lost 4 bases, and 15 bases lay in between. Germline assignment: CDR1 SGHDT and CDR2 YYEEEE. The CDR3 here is CASSRRLGAYEQYF. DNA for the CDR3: TGTGCCAGCAGCCGCAGGTTGGGGGCTTACGAGCAGTACTTC.